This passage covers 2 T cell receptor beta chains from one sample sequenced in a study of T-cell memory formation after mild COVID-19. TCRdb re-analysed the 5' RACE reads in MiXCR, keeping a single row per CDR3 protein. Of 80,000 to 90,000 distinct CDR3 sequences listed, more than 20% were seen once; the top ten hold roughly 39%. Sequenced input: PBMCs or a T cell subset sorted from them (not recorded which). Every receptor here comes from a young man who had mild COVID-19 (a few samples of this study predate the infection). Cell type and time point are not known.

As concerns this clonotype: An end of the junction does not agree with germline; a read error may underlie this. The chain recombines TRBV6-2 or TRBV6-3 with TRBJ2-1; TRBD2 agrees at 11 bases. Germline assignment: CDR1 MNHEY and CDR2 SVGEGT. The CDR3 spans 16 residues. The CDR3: CASSYSKGLAGGAGLF. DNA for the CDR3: TGTGCCAGCAGTTACTCGAAAGGGCTAGCGGGGGGTGCCGGACTCTTC.

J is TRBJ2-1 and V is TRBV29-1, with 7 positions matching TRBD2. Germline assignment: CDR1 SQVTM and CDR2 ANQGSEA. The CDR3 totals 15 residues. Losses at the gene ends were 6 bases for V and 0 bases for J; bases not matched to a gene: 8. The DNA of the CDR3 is TGCAGCGTCCCCCCCGGGGGGAGCTCCTACAATGAGCAGTTCTTC. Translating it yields CSVPPGGSSYNEQFF.